Listed here are 25 T cell receptor beta chains from one sample, sequenced in a study of CD4 T cells in relation to SARS-CoV-2 and coronaviruses. Sequenced by immunoSEQ multiplex PCR; TCRdb stores in-frame clones only, minus some. The data show tens of thousands of clones, around 78% seen once. CD4+ T cells from unexposed donors were obtained before the COVID-19 pandemic (2011-2018). CD4+ T cells were isolated from the cells after 10 days of culture. Their target antigens are unknown. The sample was CD4+ T cells from PBMCs, cultured in vitro. The receptors derive from a human donor in good health.

The chain joins TRBV29-1 to TRBJ2-7; 7 bases map to TRBD1. This CDR3 is 11 amino acids long. Trimming at V came to 5 bases and at J to 6 bases, leaving 4 bases not matched to a gene. Germline V gene data show CDR1 as SQVTM and CDR2 as ANQGSEA. The CDR3 DNA is TGCAGCGTTCGGGACAGTAGCGAGCAGTACTTC. It codes for CSVRDSSEQYF.

This clone rates as medium-sized (0.01 to 0.1%). V gene TRBV30 combines with J gene TRBJ2-1; 7 bases map to TRBD2. J was trimmed by 3 bases and V by 4 bases; bases with no gene match: 3. The germline V gene has CDR1 GTSNPN and CDR2 SVGIG (reference sequence). The CDR3 runs 13 residues. The CDR3 protein is CAWTGGGYNEQFF. The CDR3 DNA reads as TGTGCCTGGACTGGGGGGGGCTACAATGAGCAGTTCTTC.

This clone appeared a single time. This chain links TRBV12-2 with TRBJ1-1; the table assigns TRBD1, which was not confirmed against the DNA. TRBV12-2 is a pseudogene. This CDR3 is 14 amino acids long. In DNA form, the CDR3 reads TGTGCAAGTCGCTTAGGGCAGATGAACACTGAAGCTTTCTTT. Protein sequence: CASRLGQMNTEAFF.

This chain's CDR3 is CASSLAPLRRLNTEAFF. The CDR3 DNA follows: TGTGCCAGCAGCTTAGCCCCCCTTCGCAGACTGAACACTGAAGCTTTCTTT. V and J are TRBV7-9 and TRBJ1-1, with D unresolved. V dropped 0 bases and J dropped 0 bases, with 14 bases sitting between them. Per the germline V gene, CDR1 is SEHNR and CDR2 is FQNEAQ (reference sequence). CDR3 size: 17 residues. The whole variable domain, filled in from reference TRBV7-9 and TRBJ1-1, reads DTGVSQNPRHKITKRGQNVTFRCDPISEHNRLYWYRQTLGQGPEFLTYFQNEAQLEKSRLLSDRFSAERPKGSFSTLEIQRTEQGDSAMYLCASSLAPLRRLNTEAFFGQGTRLTVV.

The chain carries TRBV4-3 and TRBJ1-3, with D possibly being TRBD1 (5 bases). V lost 0 bases and J lost 0, with 12 bases in between. The CDR3 contains 17 residues. Per the germline V gene, CDR1 is LGHNA and CDR2 is YSLEER. The CDR3 is CASSQDTGAFSGNTIYF. As DNA, the CDR3 is TGCGCCAGCAGCCAAGATACAGGCGCCTTCTCTGGAAACACCATATATTTT.

The chain recombines TRBV30 with TRBJ1-2, with TRBD1 as a possible D gene (5 bases). Looked up from germline, CDR1 is GTSNPN and CDR2 is SVGIG (reference sequence). This CDR3 comprises 15 residues. The V end lost 7 bases, the J end lost 0 bases, and 18 bases lay between the germline ends. The CDR3 DNA reads as TGTGCCTCCCCTGCGGGGGGGAGACCTAACTATGGCTACACCTTC. This gives the protein CASPAGGRPNYGYTF.

The chain employs TRBV7-9 and TRBJ2-7; 13 nucleotides align to TRBD2. Germline V gene data show CDR1 as SEHNR and CDR2 as FQNEAQ (reference sequence). The CDR3 covers 15 residues. Unmatched junction bases numbered 4, after V lost 4 bases and J lost 4 bases. The CDR3 reads CASSSRTSGGYEQYF. The CDR3 nucleotides are TGTGCCAGCAGCTCGAGGACTAGCGGGGGATACGAGCAGTACTTC. Using reference TRBV7-9 and TRBJ2-7 for the parts outside the CDR3, the full variable domain is DTGVSQNPRHKITKRGQNVTFRCDPISEHNRLYWYRQTLGQGPEFLTYFQNEAQLEKSRLLSDRFSAERPKGSFSTLEIQRTEQGDSAMYLCASSSRTSGGYEQYFGPGTRLTVT.

The sample holds a few counts of this clone. One junction end disagrees with the germline gene, perhaps due to a read error. CDR3 DNA sequence: TGTGCTAGCAGCCAAGGGACTAGCAACACCGGGGAGCTGTTTTTT. Residues: CASSQGTSNTGELFF. The chain uses TRBV7-7 and TRBJ2-2; 9 bases are shared with TRBD2. Germline CDR1 reads SSHAT; CDR2 reads FNYEAQ (reference sequence). The CDR3 extends over 15 amino acids.

The rearrangement uses TRBV7-2 and TRBJ2-7, with 9 bases matching TRBD1. Germline V lookup: CDR1 SGHTA, CDR2 FQGNSA. V lost 1 base and J lost 0; bases outside the gene matches: 1. This CDR3 is 15 amino acids long. The CDR3 sequence is CASSLGTGVSYEQYF. CDR3 coding DNA: TGTGCCAGCAGCTTAGGGACAGGGGTCTCCTACGAGCAGTACTTC.

The V call is TRBV18, the J call TRBJ1-1, with D unclear. CDR3 length: 13 amino acids. Germline V gene sequence: CDR1 KGHSH, CDR2 LQKENI. V was cut by 6 bases and J by 1 base, with 9 bases left in between. The CDR3 reads CASSGSRNTEAFF. Written as DNA, the CDR3 is TGTGCCAGCTCGGGAAGTCGGAACACTGAAGCTTTCTTT. The whole variable domain, filled in from reference TRBV18 and TRBJ1-1, reads NAGVMQNPRHLVRRRGQEARLRCSPMKGHSHVYWYRQLPEEGLKFMVYLQKENIIDESGMPKERFSAEFPKEGPSILRIQQVVRGDSAAYFCASSGSRNTEAFFGQGTRLTVV.

This sequence joins TRBV5-1 and TRBJ1-2, with D possibly TRBD1 on 6 matching bases. The V and J ends lost 5 bases and 7 bases respectively, with 21 bases between them. Germline CDR1 is SGHRS and CDR2 is YFSETQ. The CDR3 has 15 amino acids. The CDR3 protein is CASSVGGATGIGYTF. CDR3 nucleotides: TGCGCCAGCAGTGTTGGGGGAGCCACAGGGATTGGCTACACCTTC.

This CDR3 is CASSQGHPEAFF. The CDR3 coding sequence is TGTGCCAGCAGCCAAGGACACCCTGAAGCTTTCTTT. V gene TRBV3-1 (or the pseudogene TRBV3-2) combines with J gene TRBJ1-1; D is uncertain. The CDR3 has 12 residues. Germline lookup yields CDR1 LGHDT and CDR2 YNNKEL (reference sequence). V shed 1 base and J shed 6 bases, with 6 bases lying between them.

About this clone itself: One end of the junction is discordant with germline, which a read error may explain. The chain links TRBV2 to TRBJ2-7; D not certain. The CDR3 sequence is 10 residues long. Germline V gene data show CDR1 as SNHLY and CDR2 as FYNNEI. The CDR3 loop reads CASSEYSPTF. The CDR3 DNA reads TGTGCCAGCAGTGAATATTCCCCGACCTTC.

The chain joins TRBV5-1 to TRBJ2-1, with 10 bases that match TRBD2. V shed 4 bases, J shed 7 bases, and the junction held 14 bases outside the gene matches. CDR3 length: 17 residues. Germline V gene lookup returns CDR1 SGHRS and CDR2 YFSETQ. The CDR3 reads CASSPLGSGGPVNEQFF. CDR3 sequence (DNA): TGCGCCAGCAGCCCCTTAGGTAGCGGGGGGCCGGTGAATGAGCAGTTCTTC.

This clone was seen a single time. The V gene is TRBV5-1, the J gene TRBJ2-5; a weak D match, TRBD1 (6 bases). The CDR3 runs 15 residues. In germline, CDR1 is SGHRS, CDR2 YFSETQ. Between the trimmed V and J ends, which lost 0 bases and 2 bases, there was a span of 11 bases. The chain's CDR3 is CASSLGQGTQETQYF. The CDR3 DNA reads TGCGCCAGCAGCTTGGGGCAGGGGACACAAGAGACCCAGTACTTC.

The chain combines TRBV6-6 with TRBJ2-3; D may be TRBD1 or TRBD2 (5 bases each). Trimming left V 0 bases short and J 2 bases short, with 9 bases between. The germline CDR1 and CDR2 sequences are MNHNY and SVGAGI (reference sequence). This CDR3 has 15 residues. The CDR3 reads CASSYSGESTDTQYF. The CDR3 DNA follows: TGTGCCAGCAGTTACTCGGGGGAATCCACAGATACGCAGTATTTT.

The chain couples TRBV18 to TRBJ2-7, with D tentatively TRBD1 or TRBD2 (5 bases each). The CDR3 is 15 residues long. V lost 3 bases to trimming and J lost 6 bases, with 18 bases between them. Germline assignment: CDR1 KGHSH and CDR2 LQKENI. The CDR3 sequence: CASSPTDGTFGEQYF. DNA of the CDR3: TGTGCCAGCTCACCGACCGACGGGACCTTTGGCGAGCAGTACTTC.

V usage is TRBV11-2 and J usage is TRBJ1-3; 7 bases fit TRBD1. CDR3 length: 18 residues. The V and J ends lost 6 bases and 0 bases, in that order; junction bases with no gene match: 14. The V gene's germline CDR1 is SGHAT and CDR2 FQNNGV. CDR3 bases: TGTGCCAGCAGACAGTTGCCTTGGGACAGTCACTCTGGAAACACCATATATTTT. Amino acid sequence: CASRQLPWDSHSGNTIYF. The complete variable domain, with remaining parts taken from reference TRBV11-2 and TRBJ1-3, reads EAGVAQSPRYKIIEKRQSVAFWCNPISGHATLYWYQQILGQGPKLLIQFQNNGVVDDSQLPKDRFSAERLKGVDSTLKIQPAKLEDSAVYLCASRQLPWDSHSGNTIYFGEGSWLTVV.

This chain uses TRBV30 with TRBJ1-6; a weak D match, TRBD1 (5 bases). The CDR3 contains 15 residues. Trimming shortened V by 4 bases and J by 5 bases, and 15 bases separated the two germline ends. From germline, CDR1 is GTSNPN and CDR2 SVGIG (reference sequence). CDR3: CAWTPEVGDNSPLHF. CDR3 nucleotides: TGTGCCTGGACCCCAGAGGTAGGGGATAATTCACCCCTCCACTTT.

This clone was seen a single time. The CDR3 region is CASSSTGAGNQPQHF. CDR3 nucleotide sequence: TGTGCCAGTAGTTCAACAGGGGCTGGAAATCAGCCCCAGCATTTT. V and J are TRBV19 and TRBJ1-5, with TRBD1 matching over 7 bases. The CDR3 totals 15 residues. The germline V gene has CDR1 LNHDA and CDR2 SQIVND (reference sequence). Losses at the gene ends were 5 bases for V and 4 bases for J; bases not matched to a gene: 8.

The V call is TRBV18, the J call TRBJ1-5; D remains unclear. V gave up 6 bases and J gave up 2 bases, with 8 bases separating them. CDR1 KGHSH and CDR2 LQKENI come from the germline V gene. CDR3 length: 13 residues. The CDR3 loop is CASSGEGNQPQHF. CDR3 nucleotides: TGTGCCAGCTCGGGAGAAGGCAATCAGCCCCAGCATTTT.

The genes are TRBV7-2 and TRBJ2-3; D is unresolved. Per the germline V gene, CDR1 is SGHTA and CDR2 is FQGNSA. This CDR3 has 12 amino acids. Trimming pared 1 base from V and 9 bases from J, leaving 8 bases between. As DNA, the CDR3 is TGTGCCAGCAGCTTAGAGTCTGGAACGCAGTATTTT. It encodes CASSLESGTQYF. The variable domain in full, completed from reference TRBV7-2 and TRBJ2-3, reads GAGVSQSPSNKVTEKGKDVELRCDPISGHTALYWYRQSLGQGLEFLIYFQGNSAPDKSGLPSDRFSAERTGGSVSTLTIQRTQQEDSAVYLCASSLESGTQYFGPGTRLTVL.

This clone was recorded only once. The gene calls are TRBV4-3 and TRBJ2-7; the D gene could be TRBD1 or TRBD2 (6 bases each). Trimming shortened V by 0 bases and J by 7 bases, and 16 bases separated the two germline ends. The CDR3 spans 15 residues. Germline V gene data show CDR1 as LGHNA and CDR2 as YSLEER. In nucleotides, the CDR3 is TGCGCCAGCAGCCAAGATTTTGGAGGGGGTGGGGAGCAGTACTTC. This sequence encodes CASSQDFGGGGEQYF.

J is TRBJ2-3 and V is TRBV18; D gene unclear. Trimming removed 3 bases from V and 2 bases from J, with 3 bases in between. Looked up from germline, CDR1 is KGHSH and CDR2 is LQKENI. The CDR3 contains 12 residues. CDR3 protein: CASSPTTDTQYF. CDR3 coding DNA: TGTGCCAGCTCACCTACCACAGATACGCAGTATTTT. Supplemented by reference TRBV18 and TRBJ2-3, the full variable domain reads NAGVMQNPRHLVRRRGQEARLRCSPMKGHSHVYWYRQLPEEGLKFMVYLQKENIIDESGMPKERFSAEFPKEGPSILRIQQVVRGDSAAYFCASSPTTDTQYFGPGTRLTVL.

The V gene is TRBV7-3, the J gene TRBJ1-2; possible D gene TRBD1, 5 bases. The length of the CDR3 is 13 residues. The germline V gene has CDR1 SGHTA and CDR2 FQGTGA. V lost 3 bases to trimming and J lost 6 bases, with 11 bases between them. This CDR3 reads CASSFGAGHGYTF. CDR3 in DNA: TGTGCCAGCAGCTTCGGGGCGGGTCATGGCTACACCTTC.